This T cell receptor beta chain was retrieved from a study of T cell clonality in common variable immunodeficiency. In this sample, this clone turned up many times. Only in-frame clones appear in the TCRdb table, and some are missing; sequencing was by immunoSEQ multiplex PCR. The sample presents 75,000 to 85,000 clones, none singletons. What was sequenced was peripheral blood mononuclear cells. The receptor was derived from a person aged 18 to 75 in good health.

The sequenced CDR3 bases are TGTGCCACCCGGGCGGGGCAGGACCAAGAGACC. Its translation is CATRAGQDQET. The whole CDR3 protein is CATRAGQDQETQYF. The chain is built from TRBV10-3 and TRBJ2-5, with D maybe TRBD2 (6 bases). Read data end 3 residues before the CDR3 end; the end is taken from the germline J gene. V lost 10 bases, J lost 0 bases, and 15 bases lay in between. From germline, CDR1 is ENHRY and CDR2 SYGVKD. The length of the CDR3 is 14 residues.